At least ten counts were recorded for the clone carrying this TCR beta chain. V lost 5 bases and J 3 bases, leaving 17 bases between the germline ends. CDR3 size: 16 residues. The sample is drawn from a study of T cells in Graves' hyperthyroidism and ophthalmopathy. The source material, RNA transcripts, was used to amplify TCR beta CDR3 regions. HTBI primers drove first-round RT-PCR of the TCR CDR3. Each CDR3 protein is one row after TCRdb ran MiXCR on the multiplex PCR reads. The sample records roughly 300,000 distinct CDR3 sequences, less than 30% being singletons. Sequences were obtained from blood. The chain has TRBV12-3 or TRBV12-4 and TRBJ2-4; the D gene is possibly TRBD1 (5 bases). This receptor was obtained from a middle-aged man with Graves' hyperthyroidism that later progressed to Graves' ophthalmopathy. The CDR3 nucleotides are TGTGCCAGCAGTCCGCCCCGTTGGGGCGGCAAAAACATTCAGTACTTC. As protein: CASSPPRWGGKNIQYF.